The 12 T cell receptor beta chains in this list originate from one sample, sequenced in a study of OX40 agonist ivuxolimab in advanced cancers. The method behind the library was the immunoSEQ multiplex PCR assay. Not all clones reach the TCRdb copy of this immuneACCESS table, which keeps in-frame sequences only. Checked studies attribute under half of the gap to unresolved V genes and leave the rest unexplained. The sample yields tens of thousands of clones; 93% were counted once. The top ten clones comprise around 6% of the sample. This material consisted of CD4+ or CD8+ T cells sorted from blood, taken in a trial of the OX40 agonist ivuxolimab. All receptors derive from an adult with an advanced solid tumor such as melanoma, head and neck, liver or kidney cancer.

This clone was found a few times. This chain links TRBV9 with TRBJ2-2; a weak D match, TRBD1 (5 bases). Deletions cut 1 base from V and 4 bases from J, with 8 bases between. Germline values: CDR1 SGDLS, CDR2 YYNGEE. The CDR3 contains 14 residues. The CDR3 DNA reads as TGTGCCAGCAGCGTACAGGGTGGCACCGGGGAGCTGTTTTTT. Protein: CASSVQGGTGELFF.

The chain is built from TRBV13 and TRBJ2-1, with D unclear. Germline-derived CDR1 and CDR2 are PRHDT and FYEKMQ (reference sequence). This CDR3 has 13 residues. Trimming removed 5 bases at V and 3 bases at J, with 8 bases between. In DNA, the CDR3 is TGTGCCAGCAGCATCCGTGTCTACAATGAGCAGTTCTTC. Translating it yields CASSIRVYNEQFF.

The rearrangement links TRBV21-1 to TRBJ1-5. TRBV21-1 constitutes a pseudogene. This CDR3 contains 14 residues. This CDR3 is CASSKVWGKQPQHF. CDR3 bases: TGTGCCAGCAGCAAAGTCTGGGGAAAGCAGCCCCAGCATTTT.

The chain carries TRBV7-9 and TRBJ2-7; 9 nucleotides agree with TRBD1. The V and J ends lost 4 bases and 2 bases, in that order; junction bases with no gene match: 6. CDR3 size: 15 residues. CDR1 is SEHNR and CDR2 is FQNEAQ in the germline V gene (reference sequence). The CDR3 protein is CASSSRTGDPYEQYF. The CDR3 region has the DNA TGTGCCAGCAGCTCCCGGACAGGGGATCCCTACGAGCAGTACTTC. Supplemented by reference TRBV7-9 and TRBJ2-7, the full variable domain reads DTGVSQNPRHKITKRGQNVTFRCDPISEHNRLYWYRQTLGQGPEFLTYFQNEAQLEKSRLLSDRFSAERPKGSFSTLEIQRTEQGDSAMYLCASSSRTGDPYEQYFGPGTRLTVT.

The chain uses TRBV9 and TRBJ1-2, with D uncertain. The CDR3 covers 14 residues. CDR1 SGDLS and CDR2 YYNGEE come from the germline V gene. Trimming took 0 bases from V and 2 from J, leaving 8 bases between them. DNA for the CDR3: TGTGCCAGCAGCGTAGGGACTTTAAACTATGGCTACACCTTC. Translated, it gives CASSVGTLNYGYTF.

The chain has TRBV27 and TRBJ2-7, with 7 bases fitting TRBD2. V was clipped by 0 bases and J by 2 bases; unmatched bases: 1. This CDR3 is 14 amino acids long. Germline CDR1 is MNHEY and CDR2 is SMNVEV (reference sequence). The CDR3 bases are TGTGCCAGCAGTTTATCGCGGGGGACCTACGAGCAGTACTTC. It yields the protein CASSLSRGTYEQYF.

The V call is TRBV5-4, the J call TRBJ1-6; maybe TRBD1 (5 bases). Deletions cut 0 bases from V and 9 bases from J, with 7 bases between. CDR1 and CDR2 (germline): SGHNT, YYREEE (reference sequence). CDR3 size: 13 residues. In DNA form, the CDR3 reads TGTGCCAGCAGCTTGGGGGGGTCTTCACCCCTCCACTTT. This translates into CASSLGGSSPLHF.

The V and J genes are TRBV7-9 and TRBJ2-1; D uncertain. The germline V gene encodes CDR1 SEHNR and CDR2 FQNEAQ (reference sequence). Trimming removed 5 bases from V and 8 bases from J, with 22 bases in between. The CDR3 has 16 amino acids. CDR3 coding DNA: TGTGCCAGCAGCCCCTTCCCCTCGGCCGACGTTGATGAGCAGTTCTTC. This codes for CASSPFPSADVDEQFF.

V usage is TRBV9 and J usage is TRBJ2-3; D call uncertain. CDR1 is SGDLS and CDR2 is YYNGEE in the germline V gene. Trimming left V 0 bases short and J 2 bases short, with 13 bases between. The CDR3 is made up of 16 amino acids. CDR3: CASSVGSLPLTDTQYF. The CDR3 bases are TGTGCCAGCAGCGTAGGTAGTCTCCCCCTCACAGATACGCAGTATTTT.

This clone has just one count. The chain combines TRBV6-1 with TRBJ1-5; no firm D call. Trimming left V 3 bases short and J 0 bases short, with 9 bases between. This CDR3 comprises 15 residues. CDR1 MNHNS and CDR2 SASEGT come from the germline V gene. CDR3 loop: CASSDERYSNQPQHF. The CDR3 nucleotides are TGTGCCAGCAGTGATGAACGGTATAGCAATCAGCCCCAGCATTTT.

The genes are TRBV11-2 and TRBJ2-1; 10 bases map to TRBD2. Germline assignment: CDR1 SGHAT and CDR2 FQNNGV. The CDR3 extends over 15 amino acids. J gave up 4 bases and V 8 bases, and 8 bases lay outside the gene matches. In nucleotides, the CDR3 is TGTGCCAGCCGTCGCACTAGCGGGGCTTACAATGAGCAGTTCTTC. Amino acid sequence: CASRRTSGAYNEQFF.

Here the CDR3 reads CAIRTGRGYTF. The DNA for the CDR3 is TGTGCCATCAGGACAGGGCGGGGCTACACCTTC. The chain recombines TRBV10-3 with TRBJ1-2; TRBD1 matches 7 bases. The junction had 3 bases not matched to a gene; V was cut back by 6 bases and J by 8 bases. The CDR3 has 11 residues. Germline CDR1 and CDR2: ENHRY and SYGVKD.